This entry describes one T cell receptor (beta chain). As yet, its antigen is unknown. The data derive from a study of shared clonotypes between healthy human individuals. Overall study context: Each donor contributed plates that comprised three CD4 naive, three CD4 memory, two CD8 naive and one CD8 memory. General study results and limits: In contrast to clonotypes shared by all four donors, non-shared clonotypes had lower generation probabilities. A generally larger estimated richness was seen in naive subsets than in memory subsets.

This CDR3 comprises 14 residues. Deletions cut 2 bases from V and 8 bases from J, with 11 bases between. The germline gives CDR1 SGDLS, CDR2 YYNGEE. Running of the assay took place at deep level. Produced via immunoSEQ multiplex PCR; TCRdb's table is partial and in-frame only. The sample shows over a million clones, about 70% of them seen only once. What was sequenced was memory CD4+ T cells sorted from blood. The subset is: CD45RA-negative fraction. The chain joins TRBV9 to TRBJ1-6; D is uncertain. This clonotype was obtained from a man aged 18 to 29 in good health. CDR3 coding DNA: TGTGCCAGCAGCGTCATGTCCTGGGATTCACCCCTCCACTTT. As protein: CASSVMSWDSPLHF. The full variable domain, in which reference TRBV9 and TRBJ1-6 provide the parts outside the CDR3, is DSGVTQTPKHLITATGQRVTLRCSPRSGDLSVYWYQQSLDQGLQFLIQYYNGEERAKGNILERFSAQQFPDLHSELNLSSLELGDSALYFCASSVMSWDSPLHFGNGTRLTVT.